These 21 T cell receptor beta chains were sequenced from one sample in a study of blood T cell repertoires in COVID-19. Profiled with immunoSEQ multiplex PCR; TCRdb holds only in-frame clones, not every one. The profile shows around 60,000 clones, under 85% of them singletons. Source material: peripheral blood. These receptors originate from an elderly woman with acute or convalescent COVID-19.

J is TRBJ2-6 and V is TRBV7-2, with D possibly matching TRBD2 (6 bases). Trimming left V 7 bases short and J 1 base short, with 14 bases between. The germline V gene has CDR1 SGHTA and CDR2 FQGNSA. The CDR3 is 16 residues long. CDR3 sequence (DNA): TGTGCCAGCACCCCCGGGGGTGGGTCTGGGGCCAACGTCCTGACTTTC. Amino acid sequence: CASTPGGGSGANVLTF.

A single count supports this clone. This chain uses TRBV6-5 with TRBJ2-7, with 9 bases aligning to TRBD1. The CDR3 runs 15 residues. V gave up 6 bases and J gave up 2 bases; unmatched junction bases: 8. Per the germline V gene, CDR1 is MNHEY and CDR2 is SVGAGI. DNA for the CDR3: TGTGCCAGCAGACAAAACAGGGGGCCCCCCTACGAGCAGTACTTC. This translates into CASRQNRGPPYEQYF.

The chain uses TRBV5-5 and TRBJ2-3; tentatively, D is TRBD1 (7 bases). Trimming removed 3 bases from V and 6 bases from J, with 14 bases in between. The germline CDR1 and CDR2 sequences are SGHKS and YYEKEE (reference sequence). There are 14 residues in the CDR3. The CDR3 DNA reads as TGTGCCAGCAGCTCGGCGGGACAGTCGGATACGCAGTATTTT. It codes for CASSSAGQSDTQYF.

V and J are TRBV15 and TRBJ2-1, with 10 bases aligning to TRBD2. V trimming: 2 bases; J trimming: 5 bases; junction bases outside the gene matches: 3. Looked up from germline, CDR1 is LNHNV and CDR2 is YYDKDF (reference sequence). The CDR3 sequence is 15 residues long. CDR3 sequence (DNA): TGTGCCACCAGCAGATATAGCGGGAGGAACAATGAGCAGTTCTTC. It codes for CATSRYSGRNNEQFF.

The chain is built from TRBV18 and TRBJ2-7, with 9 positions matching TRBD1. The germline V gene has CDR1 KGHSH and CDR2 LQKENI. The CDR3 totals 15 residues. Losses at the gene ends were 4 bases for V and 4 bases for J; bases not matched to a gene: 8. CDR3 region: CASSLSRDRVYEQYF. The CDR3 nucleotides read TGTGCCAGCTCACTCAGCCGGGACAGGGTATACGAGCAGTACTTC. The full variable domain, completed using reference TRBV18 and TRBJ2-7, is NAGVMQNPRHLVRRRGQEARLRCSPMKGHSHVYWYRQLPEEGLKFMVYLQKENIIDESGMPKERFSAEFPKEGPSILRIQQVVRGDSAAYFCASSLSRDRVYEQYFGPGTRLTVT.

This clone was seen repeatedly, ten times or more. The CDR3 DNA reads as TGCAGCGTTAACTACAACTATGGCTACACCTTC. As protein: CSVNYNYGYTF. The rearrangement joins TRBV29-1 to TRBJ1-2; unclear D gene. CDR3 length: 11 residues. Trimming pared 5 bases from V and 2 bases from J, leaving 6 bases between. From germline, CDR1 is SQVTM and CDR2 ANQGSEA. Full variable domain (missing parts from reference TRBV29-1 and TRBJ1-2): SAVISQKPSRDICQRGTSLTIQCQVDSQVTMMFWYRQQPGQSLTLIATANQGSEATYESGFVIDKFPISRPNLTFSTLTVSNMSPEDSSIYLCSVNYNYGYTFGSGTRLTVV.

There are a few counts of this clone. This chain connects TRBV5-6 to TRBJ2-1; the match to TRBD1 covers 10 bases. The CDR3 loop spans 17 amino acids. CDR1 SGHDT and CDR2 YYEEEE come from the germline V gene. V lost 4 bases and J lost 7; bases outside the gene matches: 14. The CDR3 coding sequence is TGTGCCAGCAGCGACGAGACAGGGGGCGCGTATGGTAATGAGCAGTTCTTC. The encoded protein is CASSDETGGAYGNEQFF.

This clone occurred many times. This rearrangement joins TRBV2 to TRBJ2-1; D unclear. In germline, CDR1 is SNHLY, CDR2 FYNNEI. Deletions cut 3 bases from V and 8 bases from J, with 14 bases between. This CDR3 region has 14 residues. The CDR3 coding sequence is TGTGCCAGCAGTGACCTGGCTAGGTACGATGAGCAGTTCTTC. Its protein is CASSDLARYDEQFF.

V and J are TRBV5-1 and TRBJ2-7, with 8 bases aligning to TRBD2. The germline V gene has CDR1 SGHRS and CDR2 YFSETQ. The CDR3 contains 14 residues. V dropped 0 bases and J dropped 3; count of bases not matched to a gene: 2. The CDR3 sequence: CASSLAGGVYEQYF. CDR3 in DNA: TGCGCCAGCAGCTTGGCCGGGGGGGTCTACGAGCAGTACTTC.

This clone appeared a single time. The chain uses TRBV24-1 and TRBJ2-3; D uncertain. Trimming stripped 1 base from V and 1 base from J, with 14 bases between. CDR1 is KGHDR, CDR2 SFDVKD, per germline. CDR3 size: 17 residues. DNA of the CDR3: TGTGCCACCAGTGATTTCCAAAGAGTTCTGGGCACAGATACGCAGTATTTT. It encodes CATSDFQRVLGTDTQYF.

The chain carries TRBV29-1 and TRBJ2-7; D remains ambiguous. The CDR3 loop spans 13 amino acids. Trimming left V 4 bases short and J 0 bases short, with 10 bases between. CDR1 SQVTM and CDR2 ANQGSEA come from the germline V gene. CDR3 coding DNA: TGCAGCGTTGTGATTGATAGCTCCTACGAGCAGTACTTC. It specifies CSVVIDSSYEQYF.

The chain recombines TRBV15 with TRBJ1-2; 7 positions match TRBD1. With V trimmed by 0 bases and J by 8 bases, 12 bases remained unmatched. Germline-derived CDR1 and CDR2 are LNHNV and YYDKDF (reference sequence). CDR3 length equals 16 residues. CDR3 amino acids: CATSRDGYRGLSGYTF. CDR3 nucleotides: TGTGCCACCAGCAGAGATGGGTACAGGGGATTGAGCGGCTACACCTTC.

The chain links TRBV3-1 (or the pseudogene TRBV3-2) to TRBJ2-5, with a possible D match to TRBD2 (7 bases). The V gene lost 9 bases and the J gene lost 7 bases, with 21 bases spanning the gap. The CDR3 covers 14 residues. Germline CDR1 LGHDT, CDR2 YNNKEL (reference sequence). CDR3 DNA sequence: TGTGCCAGTTTACTGGAGGGGGGGGTTAGGACCCAGTACTTC. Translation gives CASLLEGGVRTQYF.

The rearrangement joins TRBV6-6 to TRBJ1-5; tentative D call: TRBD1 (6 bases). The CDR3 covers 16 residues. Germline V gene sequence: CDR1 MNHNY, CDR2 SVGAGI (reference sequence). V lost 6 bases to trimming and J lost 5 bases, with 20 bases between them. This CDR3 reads CASSLGMGAGDQPQHF. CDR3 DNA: TGTGCCAGCAGCCTGGGGATGGGGGCAGGGGATCAGCCCCAGCATTTT.

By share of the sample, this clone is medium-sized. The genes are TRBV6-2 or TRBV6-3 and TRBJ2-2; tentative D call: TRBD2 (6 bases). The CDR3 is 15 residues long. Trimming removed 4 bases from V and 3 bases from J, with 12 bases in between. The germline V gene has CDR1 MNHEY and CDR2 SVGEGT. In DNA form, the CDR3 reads TGTGCCAGCAGTTTGGCGGGGATTGACACCGGGGAGCTGTTTTTT. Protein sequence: CASSLAGIDTGELFF.

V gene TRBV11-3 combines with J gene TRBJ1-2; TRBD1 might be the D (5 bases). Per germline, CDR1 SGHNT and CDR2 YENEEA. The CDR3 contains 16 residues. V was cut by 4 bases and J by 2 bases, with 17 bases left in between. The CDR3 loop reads CASSSRRDPPNYGYTF. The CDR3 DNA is TGTGCCAGCAGCTCACGCAGGGATCCCCCCAACTATGGCTACACCTTC.

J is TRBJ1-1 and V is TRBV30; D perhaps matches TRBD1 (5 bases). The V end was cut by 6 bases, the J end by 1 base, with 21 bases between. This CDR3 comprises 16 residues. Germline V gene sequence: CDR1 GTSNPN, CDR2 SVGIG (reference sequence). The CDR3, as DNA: TGTGCCTGCAGCATCGGGGGAATGGCGGGGAACACTGAAGCTTTCTTT. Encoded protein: CACSIGGMAGNTEAFF.

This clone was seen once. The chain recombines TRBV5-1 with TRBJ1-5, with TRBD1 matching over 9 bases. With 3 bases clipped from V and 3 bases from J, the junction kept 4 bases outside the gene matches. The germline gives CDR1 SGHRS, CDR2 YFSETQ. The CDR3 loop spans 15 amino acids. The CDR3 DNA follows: TGCGCCAGCAGCTCCACAGGGGGCATCAATCAGCCCCAGCATTTT. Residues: CASSSTGGINQPQHF.

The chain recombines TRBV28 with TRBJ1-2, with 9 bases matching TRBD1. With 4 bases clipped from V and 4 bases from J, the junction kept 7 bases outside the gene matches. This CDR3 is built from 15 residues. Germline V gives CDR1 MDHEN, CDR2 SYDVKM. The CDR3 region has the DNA TGTGCCAGCAGTTCCCCGGGACAGGGTGCCTATGGCTACACCTTC. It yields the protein CASSSPGQGAYGYTF.

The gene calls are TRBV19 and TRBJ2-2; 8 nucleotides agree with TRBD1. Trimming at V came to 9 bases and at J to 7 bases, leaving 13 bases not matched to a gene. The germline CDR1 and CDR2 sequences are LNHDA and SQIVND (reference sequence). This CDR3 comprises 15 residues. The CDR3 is CASLETGVGNGELFF. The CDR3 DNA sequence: TGTGCCAGCCTCGAGACAGGGGTGGGTAACGGGGAGCTGTTTTTT.

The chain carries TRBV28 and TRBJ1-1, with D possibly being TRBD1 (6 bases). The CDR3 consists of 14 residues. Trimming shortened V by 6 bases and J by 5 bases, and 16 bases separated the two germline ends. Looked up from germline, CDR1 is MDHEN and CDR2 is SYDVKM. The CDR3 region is CASRKQGYRTEAFF. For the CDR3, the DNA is TGTGCCAGCAGAAAACAGGGATATCGGACTGAAGCTTTCTTT.